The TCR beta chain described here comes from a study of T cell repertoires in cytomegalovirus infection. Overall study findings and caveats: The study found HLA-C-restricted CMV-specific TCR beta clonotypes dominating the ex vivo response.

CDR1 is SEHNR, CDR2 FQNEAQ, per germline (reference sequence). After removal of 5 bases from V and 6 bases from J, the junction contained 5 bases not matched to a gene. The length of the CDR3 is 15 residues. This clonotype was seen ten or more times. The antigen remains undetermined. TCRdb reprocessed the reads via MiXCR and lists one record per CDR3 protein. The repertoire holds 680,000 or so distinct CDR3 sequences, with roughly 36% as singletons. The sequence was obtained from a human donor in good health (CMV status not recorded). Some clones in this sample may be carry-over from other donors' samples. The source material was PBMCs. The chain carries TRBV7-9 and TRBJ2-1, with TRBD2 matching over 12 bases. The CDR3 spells CASSALAGGINEQFF. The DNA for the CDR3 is TGTGCCAGCAGCGCGCTAGCGGGAGGGATCAATGAGCAGTTCTTC.